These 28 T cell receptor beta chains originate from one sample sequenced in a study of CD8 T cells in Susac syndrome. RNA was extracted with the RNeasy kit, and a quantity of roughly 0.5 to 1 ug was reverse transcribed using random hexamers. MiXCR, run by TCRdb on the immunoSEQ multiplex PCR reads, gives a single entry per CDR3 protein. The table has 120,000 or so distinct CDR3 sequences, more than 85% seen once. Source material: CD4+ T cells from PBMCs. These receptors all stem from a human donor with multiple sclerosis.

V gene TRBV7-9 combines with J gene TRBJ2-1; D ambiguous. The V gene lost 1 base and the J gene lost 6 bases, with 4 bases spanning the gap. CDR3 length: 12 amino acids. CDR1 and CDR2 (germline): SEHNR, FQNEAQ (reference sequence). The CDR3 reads CASSLDSNEQFF. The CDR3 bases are TGTGCCAGCAGCTTAGACAGCAATGAGCAGTTCTTC.

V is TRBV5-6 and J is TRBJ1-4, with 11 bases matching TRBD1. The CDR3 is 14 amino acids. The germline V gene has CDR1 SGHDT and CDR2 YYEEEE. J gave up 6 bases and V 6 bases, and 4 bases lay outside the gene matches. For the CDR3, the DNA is TGTGCCAGCATGGACAGGGGGCCGGATGAAAAACTGTTTTTT. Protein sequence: CASMDRGPDEKLFF. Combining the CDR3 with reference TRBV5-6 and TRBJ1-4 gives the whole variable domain DAGVTQSPTHLIKTRGQQVTLRCSPKSGHDTVSWYQQALGQGPQFIFQYYEEEERQRGNFPDRFSGHQFPNYSSELNVNALLLGDSALYLCASMDRGPDEKLFFGSGTQLSVL.

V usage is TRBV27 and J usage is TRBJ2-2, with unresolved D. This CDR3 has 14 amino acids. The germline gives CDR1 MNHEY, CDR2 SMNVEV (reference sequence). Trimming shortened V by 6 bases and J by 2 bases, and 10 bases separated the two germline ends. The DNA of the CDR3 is TGTGCCAGCAGCTTCAACGTTAACACCGGGGAGCTGTTTTTT. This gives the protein CASSFNVNTGELFF.

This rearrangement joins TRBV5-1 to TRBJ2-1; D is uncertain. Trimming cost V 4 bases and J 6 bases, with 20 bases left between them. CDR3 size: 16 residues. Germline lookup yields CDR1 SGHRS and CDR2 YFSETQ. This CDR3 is CASSRIPGLGANEQFF. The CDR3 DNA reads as TGCGCCAGCAGCCGAATTCCGGGCCTCGGAGCCAATGAGCAGTTCTTC.

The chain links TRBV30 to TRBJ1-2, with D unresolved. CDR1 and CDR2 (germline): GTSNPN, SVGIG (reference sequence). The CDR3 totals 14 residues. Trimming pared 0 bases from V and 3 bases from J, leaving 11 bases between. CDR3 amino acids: CAWSVLGLDYGYTF. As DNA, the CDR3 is TGTGCCTGGAGTGTACTCGGCTTGGACTATGGCTACACCTTC.

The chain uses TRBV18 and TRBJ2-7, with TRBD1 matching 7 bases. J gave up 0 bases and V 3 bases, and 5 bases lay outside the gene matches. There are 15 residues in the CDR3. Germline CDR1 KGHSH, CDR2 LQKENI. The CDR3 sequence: CASSPTGDSSYEQYF. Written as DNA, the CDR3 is TGTGCCAGCTCACCTACAGGGGACAGCTCCTACGAGCAGTACTTC. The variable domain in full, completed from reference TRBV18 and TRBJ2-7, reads NAGVMQNPRHLVRRRGQEARLRCSPMKGHSHVYWYRQLPEEGLKFMVYLQKENIIDESGMPKERFSAEFPKEGPSILRIQQVVRGDSAAYFCASSPTGDSSYEQYFGPGTRLTVT.

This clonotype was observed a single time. The CDR3 reads CALSVNYGYTF. The CDR3 nucleotides read TGTGCCTTGTCGGTTAACTATGGCTACACCTTC. The chain carries TRBV30 and TRBJ1-2, with D unclear. The germline gives CDR1 GTSNPN, CDR2 SVGIG (reference sequence). V lost 7 bases and J lost 1, with 7 bases in between. The CDR3 runs to 11 residues.

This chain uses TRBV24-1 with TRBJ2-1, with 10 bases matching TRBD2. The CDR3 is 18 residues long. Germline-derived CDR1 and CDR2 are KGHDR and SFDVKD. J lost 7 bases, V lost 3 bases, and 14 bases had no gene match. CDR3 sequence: CATSDPGLADPSGNEQFF. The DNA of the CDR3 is TGTGCCACCAGTGATCCTGGACTAGCGGACCCAAGTGGGAATGAGCAGTTCTTC.

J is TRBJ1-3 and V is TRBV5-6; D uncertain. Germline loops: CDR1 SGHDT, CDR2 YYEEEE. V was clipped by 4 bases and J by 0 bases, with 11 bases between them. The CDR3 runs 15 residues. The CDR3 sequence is CASSLVTSSGNTIYF. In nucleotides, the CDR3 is TGTGCCAGCAGCCTTGTCACCAGCTCTGGAAACACCATATATTTT.

CDR3 coding DNA: TGTGCCAGCAGCCAAGTCACGGCGACAGGGCTCTACGAGCAGTACTTC. It is translated as CASSQVTATGLYEQYF. This chain links TRBV3-1 with TRBJ2-7, with TRBD1 matching 7 bases. CDR3 length equals 16 residues. J was trimmed by 3 bases and V by 1 base; bases with no gene match: 9. Per the germline V gene, CDR1 is LGHDT and CDR2 is YNNKEL (reference sequence).

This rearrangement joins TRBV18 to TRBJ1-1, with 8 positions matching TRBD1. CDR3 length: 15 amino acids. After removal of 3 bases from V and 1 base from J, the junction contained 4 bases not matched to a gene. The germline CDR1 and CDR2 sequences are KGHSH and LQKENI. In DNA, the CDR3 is TGTGCCAGCTCACCCGGACAGGGCCCGAACACTGAAGCTTTCTTT. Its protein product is CASSPGQGPNTEAFF.

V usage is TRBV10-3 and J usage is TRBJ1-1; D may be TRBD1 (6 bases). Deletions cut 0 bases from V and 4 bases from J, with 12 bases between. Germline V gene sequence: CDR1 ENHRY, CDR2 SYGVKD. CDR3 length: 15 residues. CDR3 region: CAISESEGVATEAFF. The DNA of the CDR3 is TGTGCCATCAGTGAGTCCGAGGGGGTTGCCACTGAAGCTTTCTTT.

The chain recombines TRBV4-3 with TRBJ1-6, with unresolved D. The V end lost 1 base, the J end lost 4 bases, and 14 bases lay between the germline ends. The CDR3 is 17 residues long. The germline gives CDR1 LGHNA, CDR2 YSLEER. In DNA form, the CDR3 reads TGCGCCAGCAGCCAAGCTAACCGTGGAGGATATAATTCACCCCTCCACTTT. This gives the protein CASSQANRGGYNSPLHF.

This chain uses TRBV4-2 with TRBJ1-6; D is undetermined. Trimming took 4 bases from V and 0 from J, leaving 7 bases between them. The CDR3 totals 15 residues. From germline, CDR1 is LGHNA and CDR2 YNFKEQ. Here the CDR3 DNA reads TGTGCCAGCAGCCCAAAGGGCTCCTATAATTCACCCCTCCACTTT. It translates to CASSPKGSYNSPLHF.

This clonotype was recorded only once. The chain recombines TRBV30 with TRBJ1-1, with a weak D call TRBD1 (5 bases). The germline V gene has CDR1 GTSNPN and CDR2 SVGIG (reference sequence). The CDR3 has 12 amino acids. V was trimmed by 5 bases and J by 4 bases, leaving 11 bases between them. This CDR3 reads CAWGAGGTEAFF. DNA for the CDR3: TGTGCCTGGGGCGCGGGGGGCACTGAAGCTTTCTTT.

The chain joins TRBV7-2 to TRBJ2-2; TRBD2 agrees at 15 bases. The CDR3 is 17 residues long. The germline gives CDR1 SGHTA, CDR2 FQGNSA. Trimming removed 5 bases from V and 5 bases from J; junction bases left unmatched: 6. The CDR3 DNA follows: TGTGCCAGCAGCCCTCCCGGACTAGCGGGGGGGACCGGGGAGCTGTTTTTT. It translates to CASSPPGLAGGTGELFF.

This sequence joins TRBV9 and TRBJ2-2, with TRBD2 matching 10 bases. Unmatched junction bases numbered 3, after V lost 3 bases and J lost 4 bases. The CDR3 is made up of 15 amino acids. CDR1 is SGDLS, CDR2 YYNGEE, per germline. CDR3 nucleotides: TGTGCCAGCAGCGCGAAGCGGGGGGGCACCGGGGAGCTGTTTTTT. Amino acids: CASSAKRGGTGELFF.

Here the CDR3 reads CASSFPDRGGGRNTEAFF. CDR3 coding DNA: TGCGCCAGCAGCTTCCCCGACAGGGGAGGAGGCCGGAACACTGAAGCTTTCTTT. This chain connects TRBV5-1 to TRBJ1-1; TRBD1 aligns across 8 bases. This CDR3 has 18 residues. V lost 2 bases and J lost 1; bases outside the gene matches: 13. From germline, CDR1 is SGHRS and CDR2 YFSETQ.

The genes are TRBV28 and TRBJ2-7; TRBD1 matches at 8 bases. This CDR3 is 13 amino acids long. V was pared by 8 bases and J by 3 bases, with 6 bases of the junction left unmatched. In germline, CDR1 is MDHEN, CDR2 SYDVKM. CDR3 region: CASLDRADYEQYF. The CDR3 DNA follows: TGTGCCAGCCTGGACAGGGCTGACTACGAGCAGTACTTC.

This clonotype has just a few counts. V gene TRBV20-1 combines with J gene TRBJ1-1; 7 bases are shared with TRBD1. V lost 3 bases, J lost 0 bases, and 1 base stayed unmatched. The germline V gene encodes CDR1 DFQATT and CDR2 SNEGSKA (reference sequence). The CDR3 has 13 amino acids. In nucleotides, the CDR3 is TGCAGTGCTAGGGGACAGTTGAACACTGAAGCTTTCTTT. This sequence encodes CSARGQLNTEAFF.

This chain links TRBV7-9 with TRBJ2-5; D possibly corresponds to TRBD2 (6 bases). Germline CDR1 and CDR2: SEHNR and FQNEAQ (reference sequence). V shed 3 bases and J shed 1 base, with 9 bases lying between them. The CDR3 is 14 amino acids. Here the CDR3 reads CASSFPGSQETQYF. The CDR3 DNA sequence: TGTGCCAGCAGCTTTCCCGGGAGCCAAGAGACCCAGTACTTC.

CDR3 sequence reads: CSVQNRASEKLFF. Here the CDR3 DNA reads TGCAGCGTACAAAACAGGGCGAGCGAAAAACTGTTTTTT. The rearrangement links TRBV29-1 to TRBJ1-4, with a tentative D call TRBD1 (6 bases). Trimming pared 6 bases from V and 8 bases from J, leaving 16 bases between. Germline V gene sequence: CDR1 SQVTM, CDR2 ANQGSEA. The CDR3 sequence is 13 residues long.

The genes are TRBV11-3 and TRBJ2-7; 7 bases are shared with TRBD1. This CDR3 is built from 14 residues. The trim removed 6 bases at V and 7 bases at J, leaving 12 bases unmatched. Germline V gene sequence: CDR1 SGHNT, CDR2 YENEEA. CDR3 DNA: TGTGCCAGCAGGGCGACAGGGAAGTCCGGAGAGCAGTACTTC. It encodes CASRATGKSGEQYF.

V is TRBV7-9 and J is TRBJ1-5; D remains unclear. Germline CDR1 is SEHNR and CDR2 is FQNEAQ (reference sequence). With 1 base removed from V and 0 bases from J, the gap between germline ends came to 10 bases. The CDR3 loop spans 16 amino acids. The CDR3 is CASSLDRPNSNQPQHF. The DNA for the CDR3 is TGTGCCAGCAGCTTAGATCGACCTAATAGCAATCAGCCCCAGCATTTT. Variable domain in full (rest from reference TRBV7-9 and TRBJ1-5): DTGVSQNPRHKITKRGQNVTFRCDPISEHNRLYWYRQTLGQGPEFLTYFQNEAQLEKSRLLSDRFSAERPKGSFSTLEIQRTEQGDSAMYLCASSLDRPNSNQPQHFGDGTRLSIL.

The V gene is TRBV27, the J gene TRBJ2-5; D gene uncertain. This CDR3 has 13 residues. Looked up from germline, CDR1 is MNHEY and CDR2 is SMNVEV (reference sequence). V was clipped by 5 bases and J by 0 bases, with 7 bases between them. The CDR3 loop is CASSLLYQETQYF. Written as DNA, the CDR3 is TGTGCCAGCAGTCTTTTGTACCAAGAGACCCAGTACTTC.

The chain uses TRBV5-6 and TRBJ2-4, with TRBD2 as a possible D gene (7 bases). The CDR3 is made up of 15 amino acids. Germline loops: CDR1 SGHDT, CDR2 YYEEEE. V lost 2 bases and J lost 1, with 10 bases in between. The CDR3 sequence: CASSFRGGAKNIQYF. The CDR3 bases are TGTGCCAGCAGCTTCAGGGGAGGGGCCAAAAACATTCAGTACTTC.

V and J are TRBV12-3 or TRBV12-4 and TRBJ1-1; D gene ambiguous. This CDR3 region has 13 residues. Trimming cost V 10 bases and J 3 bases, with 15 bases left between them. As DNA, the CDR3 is TGTGCCATCGGCCCGCAATGGGACACTGAAGCTTTCTTT. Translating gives CAIGPQWDTEAFF.

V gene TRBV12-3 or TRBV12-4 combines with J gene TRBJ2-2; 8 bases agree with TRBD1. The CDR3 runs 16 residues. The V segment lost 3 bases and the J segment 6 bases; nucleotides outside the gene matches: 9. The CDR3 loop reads CASSFLGQANSGELFF. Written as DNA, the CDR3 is TGTGCCAGCAGTTTCTTGGGACAGGCCAACTCCGGGGAGCTGTTTTTT.